This T cell receptor beta chain was identified during a study of T cell responses to AZD1222 COVID-19 vaccine. Sequencing was performed with immunoSEQ multiplex PCR; in TCRdb, only in-frame clones are kept and a portion is missing. The sample contains tens of thousands of clones, 75% to 85% of which appear only once. The CDR3 has 14 residues. CDR1 GTSNPN and CDR2 SVGIG come from the germline V gene (reference sequence). Losses at the gene ends were 1 base for V and 7 bases for J; bases not matched to a gene: 6. Comment on this clone: The antigen is undetermined.

General observations from the study: With two AZD1222 doses given, Spike-specific TCR breadth and depth both rose. Donors were largely white British and mainly female; clonal diversity was possibly underestimated. CD4 TCRs associated with vaccination spanned spike, dominating at 160-218 and 743-854.

Some second doses came at about 4 weeks and others at about 12 weeks; these were pooled. The sample here was peripheral blood, taken 28 days after the second AZD1222 dose. The TCR comes from an adult who received the AZD1222 COVID-19 vaccine. This chain connects TRBV30 to TRBJ2-1, with 8 bases matching TRBD2. For the CDR3, the DNA is TGTGCCTGGAGTGCCCGGGGGGGCTGGAATGAGCAGTTCTTC. This gives the protein CAWSARGGWNEQFF. Together with reference TRBV30 and TRBJ2-1, the CDR3 gives the full variable domain: SQTIHQWPATLVQPVGSPLSLECTVEGTSNPNLYWYRQAAGRGLQLLFYSVGIGQISSEVPQNLSASRPQDRQFILSSKKLLLSDSGFYLCAWSARGGWNEQFFGPGTRLTVL.